The clone carrying this T cell receptor beta chain was seen ten or more times. Its antigen is unknown. This sample is part of a study of CD8 T cells in ankylosing spondylitis. Study results and caveats: Some motif variants were previously reported in reactive arthritis synovial fluid and blood. Disease-linked clones reportedly concentrated significantly in matched ankylosing spondylitis synovial fluid. Peripheral blood samples showed relatively rare disease-linked clones, and these clones were CD8+.

This CDR3 has 17 amino acids. After removal of 0 bases from V and 7 bases from J, the junction contained 10 bases not matched to a gene. Germline CDR1 LGHNA, CDR2 YSLEER. TCR beta libraries were made by quantitative 5'-RACE with molecular barcodes. TCRdb fed the 5' RACE reads into MiXCR, producing one record per CDR3 protein. The table records 150,000 to 200,000 distinct CDR3 sequences, under 15% of them present only once. Sequencing was carried out using blood, either unsorted or a sorted T cell fraction (not recorded which). This chain links TRBV4-3 with TRBJ2-7; 12 nucleotides match TRBD1. This receptor was taken from a female donor with ankylosing spondylitis or in good health (not recorded which). For the CDR3, the DNA is TGCGCCAGCAGCCAAGAGACCCCGGGACAGGGGGCTGGGGAGCAGTACTTC. Translated: CASSQETPGQGAGEQYF.